A selection of T cell receptor beta chains follows, all from one sample in a study of T cell repertoires in cytomegalovirus infection. TCRdb itself ran the reads through MiXCR, one entry per CDR3 protein. The table lists 550,000 to 700,000 distinct CDR3 sequences, almost 40% of them singletons. No cognate antigen is known for these TCRs. This specimen consisted of cultured PBMCs, obtained from culture after CMV antigen stimulation. Source of these receptors: a human donor in good health (CMV status not recorded). Some clones in this sample may be carry-over from other donors' samples. Both conserved end residues are part of each CDR3. Fields, in order: D gene, J gene, clone size, CDR3 length, V gene, CDR3 protein, CDR3 DNA. D genes are given only for firm matches. Clone size appears in some rows only: once, few, many, or a class for an expanded clone.

D gene: .
J gene: TRBJ1-4
clone size: .
CDR3 length: 14
V gene: TRBV6-1
CDR3 protein: CASSGTGKNEKLFF
CDR3 DNA: TGTGCCAGCAGTGGGACGGGGAAAAATGAAAAACTGTTTTTT

D gene: .
J gene: TRBJ2-3
clone size: many
CDR3 length: 14
V gene: TRBV7-2
CDR3 protein: CASRLGQQRGTQYF
CDR3 DNA: TGTGCCAGCAGGCTCGGCCAACAACGGGGTACGCAGTATTTT

D gene: TRBD2
J gene: TRBJ2-3
clone size: .
CDR3 length: 17
V gene: TRBV10-3
CDR3 protein: CAISESTAGGSTDTQYF
CDR3 DNA: TGTGCCATCAGTGAGTCTACAGCGGGAGGGAGTACAGATACGCAGTATTTT

D gene: .
J gene: TRBJ1-5
clone size: .
CDR3 length: 16
V gene: TRBV7-8
CDR3 protein: CASSLGGYVGNQPQHF
CDR3 DNA: TGTGCCAGCAGCTTAGGGGGTTACGTGGGCAATCAGCCCCAGCATTTT

D gene: .
J gene: TRBJ2-5
clone size: .
CDR3 length: 13
V gene: TRBV6-5
CDR3 protein: CASSYSQEGTQYF
CDR3 DNA: TGTGCCAGCAGTTACTCGCAGGAAGGGACCCAGTACTTC

D gene: TRBD2
J gene: TRBJ2-3
clone size: few
CDR3 length: 14
V gene: TRBV5-1
CDR3 protein: CASSLRWTSLTQYF
CDR3 DNA: TGCGCCAGCAGCTTGAGATGGACTAGCCTTACGCAGTATTTT

D gene: .
J gene: TRBJ2-4
clone size: few
CDR3 length: 16
V gene: TRBV4-2
CDR3 protein: CASSQEGRGSVYIQYF
CDR3 DNA: TGTGCCAGCAGCCAGGAGGGCAGGGGGTCAGTTTACATTCAGTACTTC

D gene: .
J gene: TRBJ1-3
clone size: .
CDR3 length: 14
V gene: TRBV20-1
CDR3 protein: CSARDEGLRNTIYF
CDR3 DNA: TGCAGTGCTAGAGATGAGGGCCTCCGGAACACCATATATTTT

D gene: .
J gene: TRBJ1-6
clone size: few
CDR3 length: 15
V gene: TRBV7-6
CDR3 protein: CASSLLQGAESPLHF
CDR3 DNA: TGTGCCAGCAGCCTATTACAGGGTGCGGAGTCACCCCTCCACTTT

D gene: TRBD2
J gene: TRBJ2-1
clone size: .
CDR3 length: 15
V gene: TRBV10-3
CDR3 protein: CAISLAGGPGNEQFF
CDR3 DNA: TGTGCCATCAGTCTAGCGGGAGGGCCAGGGAATGAGCAGTTCTTC

D gene: .
J gene: TRBJ2-3
clone size: few
CDR3 length: 14
V gene: TRBV7-2
CDR3 protein: CASSLGLTSDTQYF
CDR3 DNA: TGTGCCAGCAGCTTAGGTCTCACGTCAGATACGCAGTATTTT

D gene: .
J gene: TRBJ2-7
clone size: .
CDR3 length: 16
V gene: TRBV6-1
CDR3 protein: CASSEVAGQASYEQYF
CDR3 DNA: TGTGCCAGCAGTGAAGTAGCGGGACAGGCCTCCTACGAGCAGTACTTC

D gene: .
J gene: TRBJ2-3
clone size: .
CDR3 length: 14
V gene: TRBV6-8
CDR3 protein: CASREGGPVDTQYF
CDR3 DNA: TGTGCCAGCAGAGAGGGGGGGCCGGTAGATACGCAGTATTTT

D gene: .
J gene: TRBJ2-5
clone size: .
CDR3 length: 13
V gene: TRBV10-3
CDR3 protein: CAISDPVQETQYF
CDR3 DNA: TGTGCCATCAGTGACCCAGTACAAGAGACCCAGTACTTC

D gene: TRBD1
J gene: TRBJ1-2
clone size: few
CDR3 length: 15
V gene: TRBV12-3/TRBV12-4
CDR3 protein: CASKTTGRPNYGYTF
CDR3 DNA: TGTGCCAGCAAAACGACAGGGAGACCTAACTATGGCTACACCTTC

D gene: .
J gene: TRBJ2-3
clone size: .
CDR3 length: 15
V gene: TRBV10-3
CDR3 protein: CAIGQDPRSSDTQYF
CDR3 DNA: TGTGCCATCGGGCAAGATCCCCGGTCCTCAGATACGCAGTATTTT

D gene: .
J gene: TRBJ1-6
clone size: .
CDR3 length: 14
V gene: TRBV12-3/TRBV12-4
CDR3 protein: CASSLGGINSPLHF
CDR3 DNA: TGTGCCAGCAGCCTGGGAGGTATCAATTCACCCCTCCACTTT

D gene: .
J gene: TRBJ1-1
clone size: .
CDR3 length: 14
V gene: TRBV12-3/TRBV12-4
CDR3 protein: CASSFGGPVSEAFF
CDR3 DNA: TGTGCCAGCAGTTTTGGGGGACCAGTATCTGAAGCTTTCTTT

D gene: TRBD1
J gene: TRBJ2-7
clone size: few
CDR3 length: 15
V gene: TRBV7-8
CDR3 protein: CASSSTGTGLDEQYF
CDR3 DNA: TGTGCCAGCAGCTCCACCGGGACAGGGCTCGACGAGCAGTACTTC

D gene: TRBD1
J gene: TRBJ1-1
clone size: once
CDR3 length: 13
V gene: TRBV20-1
CDR3 protein: CSAAAGTGAEAFF
CDR3 DNA: TGCAGTGCAGCCGCCGGGACAGGGGCTGAAGCTTTCTTT

D gene: .
J gene: TRBJ1-5
clone size: .
CDR3 length: 16
V gene: TRBV7-8
CDR3 protein: CASSLEVEWGWQPQHF
CDR3 DNA: TGTGCCAGCAGCTTAGAAGTAGAGTGGGGGTGGCAGCCCCAGCATTTT

D gene: TRBD2
J gene: TRBJ2-5
clone size: few
CDR3 length: 16
V gene: TRBV12-3/TRBV12-4
CDR3 protein: CASSGTGAGGQETQYF
CDR3 DNA: TGTGCCAGCAGTGGGACTGGAGCGGGGGGCCAAGAGACCCAGTACTTC

D gene: .
J gene: TRBJ2-7
clone size: .
CDR3 length: 15
V gene: TRBV7-6
CDR3 protein: CASSLAQVSGYEQYF
CDR3 DNA: TGTGCCAGCAGCTTAGCGCAGGTCTCGGGTTACGAGCAGTACTTC

D gene: .
J gene: TRBJ1-2
clone size: .
CDR3 length: 17
V gene: TRBV4-1
CDR3 protein: CASSHPLRGGSNYGYTF
CDR3 DNA: TGCGCCAGCAGCCACCCCCTCCGCGGAGGATCAAACTATGGCTACACCTTC